The rows below give T cell receptor beta chains drawn from one sample of a study of beta chain features in type 1 diabetes. Here immunoSEQ multiplex PCR was the method, and the copy in TCRdb shows in-frame clones only, minus some. This repertoire shows some 350,000 clones, around a tenth found once; its top ten account for roughly 0.6%. The sequenced sample was central memory CD4+ T cells from blood. All receptors derive from a man aged 25 to 40 with type 1 diabetes. Both conserved end residues are trimmed from each CDR3.

len: 12; v_gene: TRBV6-1; CDR3aa: ASSGQGSNYGYT
len: 12; v_gene: TRBV13; CDR3aa: ASSPTDRVHEQY
len: 17; v_gene: TRBV5-1; CDR3aa: ASSSAVSRSSTMNTEAF
len: 13; v_gene: TRBV28; CDR3aa: ASSPGLAGPHEQY
len: 11; v_gene: TRBV28; CDR3aa: ASSNTGFYGYT
len: 11; v_gene: TRBV6-6; CDR3aa: ASSSRESGEQY
len: 14; v_gene: TRBV6-1; CDR3aa: ASSEAGGRAWNEQF
len: 13; v_gene: TRBV30; CDR3aa: AWNRGRAYNSPLH
len: 12; v_gene: TRBV4-2; CDR3aa: ASSQEDRGLQAF
len: 12; v_gene: TRBV6-1; CDR3aa: ASRDTGGGNIQY
len: 14; v_gene: TRBV27; CDR3aa: ASSLSYQVLGTEAF
len: 11; v_gene: TRBV6-5; CDR3aa: ASGIGSNQPQH
len: 11; v_gene: TRBV6-6; CDR3aa: ASSSAEHLEQF
len: 12; v_gene: TRBV10-3; CDR3aa: ASSYLGRGQPQH
len: 11; v_gene: TRBV7-2; CDR3aa: ASSLADLNEQF
len: 14; v_gene: TRBV5-1; CDR3aa: ASSLSPGQAEYEQY
len: 13; v_gene: TRBV27; CDR3aa: ASSLRWQGYEKLF
len: 13; v_gene: TRBV30; CDR3aa: AWSTGTGWGQPQH
len: 14; v_gene: TRBV29-1; CDR3aa: SVEDLGEFPTGELF
len: 15; v_gene: TRBV18; CDR3aa: ASSSEEGQVQNTEAF
len: 12; v_gene: TRBV18; CDR3aa: ASLRGRDEETQY
len: 13; v_gene: TRBV19; CDR3aa: ASRGVYGRGTEAF
len: 10; v_gene: TRBV7-4; CDR3aa: ARKAADTEAF
len: 15; v_gene: TRBV15; CDR3aa: ATSRPGQISFNQPQH
len: 14; v_gene: TRBV10-3; CDR3aa: AIAREVSASPYEQY
len: 11; v_gene: TRBV13; CDR3aa: ASSKADTDTQY
len: 14; v_gene: TRBV7-9; CDR3aa: ASSAQDRGTGNTIY
len: 11; v_gene: TRBV6-5; CDR3aa: ASSSGPRDIQY
len: 13; v_gene: TRBV11-2; CDR3aa: ASSPGTGGYNEQF
len: 11; v_gene: TRBV7-2; CDR3aa: ASNRQFYNEQF
len: 13; v_gene: TRBV10-3; CDR3aa: AISEGTGTGQPQH
len: 14; v_gene: TRBV11-1; CDR3aa: ASSPNKGHALYEQY
len: 14; v_gene: TRBV5-1; CDR3aa: ASSWTLAGGGYEQY
len: 15; v_gene: TRBV9; CDR3aa: ASSLSVGQSSGNTIY